In its sample, the clone carrying this T cell receptor (beta chain) was seen many times. The sample originates from a study of T cells in Graves' hyperthyroidism and ophthalmopathy. TCR beta CDR3 regions were amplified from RNA. The study used the HTBI primer set for a first-round RT-PCR of the TCR CDR3. In TCRdb, the multiplex PCR reads were re-called with MiXCR into one record per CDR3 protein. Here the sample spans over 350,000 distinct CDR3 sequences, more than 13% being singletons. The length of the CDR3 is 12 residues. Trimming pared 5 bases from V and 8 bases from J, leaving 10 bases between. The receptor was isolated from a man aged 50 to 60 with Graves' ophthalmopathy. Material: blood. The chain joins TRBV12-3 or TRBV12-4 to TRBJ2-1, with a weak D call TRBD1 (5 bases). Written as DNA, the CDR3 is TGTGCCAGCAGTCCGCAGGGCCATGAGCAGTTCTTC. This sequence encodes CASSPQGHEQFF.